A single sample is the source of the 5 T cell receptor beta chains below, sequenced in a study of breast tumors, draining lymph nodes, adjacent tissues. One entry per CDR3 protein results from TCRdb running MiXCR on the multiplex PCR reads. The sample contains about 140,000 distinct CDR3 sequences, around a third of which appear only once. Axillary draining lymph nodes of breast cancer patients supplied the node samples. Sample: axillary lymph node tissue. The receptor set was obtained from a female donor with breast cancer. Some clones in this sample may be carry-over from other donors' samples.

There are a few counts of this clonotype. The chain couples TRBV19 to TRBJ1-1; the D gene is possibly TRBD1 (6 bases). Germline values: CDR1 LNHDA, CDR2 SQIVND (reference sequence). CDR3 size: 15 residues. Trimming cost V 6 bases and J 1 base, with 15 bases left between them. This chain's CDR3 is CASRRGNRANTEAFF. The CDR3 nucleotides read TGTGCCAGTAGAAGGGGGAACAGGGCGAACACTGAAGCTTTCTTT.

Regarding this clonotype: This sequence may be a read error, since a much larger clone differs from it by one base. CDR3 amino acids: CASSLVAGQGNEQLF. The CDR3 nucleotides are TGTGCCAGCAGCTTAGTTGCGGGACAGGGTAATGAGCAGCTCTTC. The J gene is TRBJ2-1, the V gene TRBV7-9; 9 bases fit TRBD1. CDR1 and CDR2 from the germline V gene are SEHNR and FQNEAQ (reference sequence). This CDR3 contains 15 residues.

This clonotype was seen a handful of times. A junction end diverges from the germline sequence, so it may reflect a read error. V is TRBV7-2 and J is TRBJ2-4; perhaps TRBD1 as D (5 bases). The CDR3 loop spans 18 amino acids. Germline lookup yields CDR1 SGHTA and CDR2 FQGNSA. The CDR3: CASSQGWAETIAKHIQYF. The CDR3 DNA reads TGTGCCAGCAGCCAGGGTTGGGCGGAAACAATAGCCAAACACATTCAGTACTTC.

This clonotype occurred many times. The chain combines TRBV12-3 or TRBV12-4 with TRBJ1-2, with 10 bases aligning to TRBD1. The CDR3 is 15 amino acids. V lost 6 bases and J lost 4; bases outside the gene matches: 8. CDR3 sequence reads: CASRDSGTGVYGYTF. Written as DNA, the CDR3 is TGTGCCAGCAGAGACTCCGGGACAGGGGTCTATGGCTACACCTTC.

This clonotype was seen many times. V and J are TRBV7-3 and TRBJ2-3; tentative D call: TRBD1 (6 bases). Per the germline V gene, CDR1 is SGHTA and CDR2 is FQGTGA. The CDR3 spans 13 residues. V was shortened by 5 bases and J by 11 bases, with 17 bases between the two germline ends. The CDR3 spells CASSLPGPGEQYF. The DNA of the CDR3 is TGTGCCAGCAGCCTACCTGGGCCAGGGGAGCAGTATTTT.